This T cell receptor (beta chain) came from a study of blood T cell repertoires in COVID-19. About the research overall: Samples came from the United States, Italy and Spain, spanning acute and convalescent COVID-19. In each case, the material was cDNA or gDNA derived from T cells, B-cell-depleted T cells, or PBMCs.

Trimming at V came to 7 bases and at J to 0 bases, leaving 6 bases not matched to a gene. Looked up from germline, CDR1 is SQVTM and CDR2 is ANQGSEA. The CDR3 is made up of 14 amino acids. In the original analysis: Estimation of nucleated cell counts was performed using reference gene primer amplification. The protocol was immunoSEQ multiplex PCR, while the TCRdb copy is restricted to in-frame clones and leaves out a portion. The V and J calls and clone size are taken from that table; D and trimming were inferred from the DNA. The table has tens of thousands of clones, around 83% seen once. This TCR was sampled from a man aged 60-69 years with active or convalescent COVID-19. This chain joins TRBV29-1 and TRBJ1-1, with TRBD1 matching over 9 bases. Sample: peripheral blood. The CDR3 reads CSGLQGALNTEAFF. CDR3 DNA: TGCAGCGGTTTACAGGGGGCATTGAACACTGAAGCTTTCTTT.